Described below is a single TCR beta chain sequence and its context. As originally analysed: Amplification of reference gene primers was used by the study to estimate nucleated cell counts. Profiling relied on immunoSEQ multiplex PCR, and the TCRdb table lists in-frame clones only, not all of them. That table furnishes V, J and clone size, whereas the DNA furnished D and trimming. The table shows approximately 77,000 clones, with about 91% occurring only once. The junction had 10 bases not matched to a gene; V was cut back by 4 bases and J by 6 bases. There are 15 residues in the CDR3. From germline, CDR1 is SGDLS and CDR2 YYNGEE. This sample is drawn from a study of blood T cell repertoires in COVID-19. Background on the study: Nucleic acid was either cDNA or gDNA, and it came from T cells, B-cell-depleted T cells, or PBMCs.

The chain is built from TRBV9 and TRBJ2-3; 8 positions match TRBD2. The origin of this receptor is an elderly woman with acute or convalescent COVID-19. The sequencing input was peripheral blood. CDR3 amino acids: CASSSGLAKGDTQYF. The CDR3 DNA reads TGTGCCAGCAGCTCTGGACTAGCCAAAGGGGATACGCAGTATTTT.